This TCR beta chain was recovered during a study of blood T cell repertoires in COVID-19. Study summary: Donors in the United States, Italy and Spain gave samples during acute or convalescent COVID-19.

After removal of 1 base from V and 3 bases from J, the junction contained 3 bases not matched to a gene. CDR1 is LNHNV, CDR2 YYDKDF, per germline (reference sequence). The CDR3 spans 15 residues. The assay was immunoSEQ multiplex PCR, and TCRdb's table has in-frame clones only and misses some. The data show 200,000 to 300,000 clones, around nine tenths seen once. Participant ages covered about 18 to 95 years across around 22 US areas. The sequencing input was PBMCs or T cells enriched from blood (not recorded which). The TCR was taken from a woman aged 25 to 45 who had recovered from COVID-19. The rearrangement uses TRBV15 and TRBJ2-1, with 7 bases that match TRBD2. CDR3 protein: CATSRGGGNYNEQFF. The DNA of the CDR3 is TGTGCCACCAGCAGAGGGGGGGGGAACTACAATGAGCAGTTCTTC.